The 11 T cell receptor beta chains listed next were all sequenced from one sample in a study of blood T cell repertoires in COVID-19. TCRdb's copy holds only in-frame clones and misses some; the assay was immunoSEQ multiplex PCR. The sample consists of 150,000 to 200,000 clones, less than 90% of them appearing once. The sequenced material came from peripheral blood. These receptors were collected from a man between 60 and 75 years old with acute or convalescent COVID-19.

The gene calls are TRBV6-2 or TRBV6-3 and TRBJ2-1; D uncertain. Germline V gene lookup returns CDR1 MNHEY and CDR2 SVGEGT. CDR3 length: 16 amino acids. V was cut by 0 bases and J by 2 bases, with 11 bases left in between. Here the CDR3 reads CASSYSELLTYNEQFF. The CDR3 coding sequence is TGTGCCAGCAGTTACTCGGAGTTGTTAACCTACAATGAGCAGTTCTTC.

This chain joins TRBV7-9 and TRBJ1-5; D gene ambiguous. Deletions cut 6 bases from V and 7 bases from J, with 10 bases between. The CDR3 has 12 amino acids. Germline values: CDR1 SEHNR, CDR2 FQNEAQ (reference sequence). CDR3 sequence (DNA): TGTGCCAGCAGTCGACTGGAGCAGCCCCAGCATTTT. Its translation is CASSRLEQPQHF. Full variable domain (remainder filled in from reference TRBV7-9 and TRBJ1-5): DTGVSQNPRHKITKRGQNVTFRCDPISEHNRLYWYRQTLGQGPEFLTYFQNEAQLEKSRLLSDRFSAERPKGSFSTLEIQRTEQGDSAMYLCASSRLEQPQHFGDGTRLSIL.

The J gene is TRBJ2-3, the V gene TRBV3-1 (or the pseudogene TRBV3-2), with TRBD2 matching over 14 bases. The CDR3 loop spans 17 amino acids. Per germline, CDR1 LGHDT and CDR2 YNNKEL (reference sequence). With 7 bases clipped from V and 5 bases from J, the junction kept 11 bases outside the gene matches. The CDR3 protein is CASTPQGLAGGGDTQYF. DNA of the CDR3: TGTGCCAGCACCCCCCAAGGACTAGCGGGAGGAGGAGATACGCAGTATTTT.

This chain connects TRBV7-3 to TRBJ2-1; TRBD1 agrees at 7 bases. The V segment lost 0 bases and the J segment 6 bases; nucleotides outside the gene matches: 8. The germline CDR1 and CDR2 sequences are SGHTA and FQGTGA. The CDR3 spans 16 residues. As DNA, the CDR3 is TGTGCCAGCAGCTTAACTGATACAGGGGACGGCAATGAGCAGTTCTTC. Translated, it gives CASSLTDTGDGNEQFF.

CDR3: CASSTGGTNEKLFF. The CDR3 DNA is TGTGCCAGCAGTACAGGGGGGACTAATGAAAAACTGTTTTTT. The genes are TRBV6-5 and TRBJ1-4, with TRBD1 matching 8 bases. This CDR3 comprises 14 residues. The junction had 1 base not matched to a gene; V was cut back by 5 bases and J by 2 bases. In germline, CDR1 is MNHEY, CDR2 SVGAGI.

V is TRBV10-3 and J is TRBJ2-6, with TRBD1 identical over 9 bases. CDR3 length equals 17 residues. Germline V gives CDR1 ENHRY, CDR2 SYGVKD. Germline trimming cut 4 bases from V and 2 bases from J; bases unmatched to any gene: 6. The chain's CDR3 is CAISGGTGGAGANVLTF. The CDR3 DNA reads TGTGCCATCAGTGGGGGCACAGGGGGCGCTGGGGCCAACGTCCTGACTTTC.

The chain combines TRBV10-2 with TRBJ2-2; 16 bases line up with TRBD2. V was clipped by 4 bases and J by 3 bases; unmatched bases: 11. Germline CDR1 and CDR2: WSHSY and SAAADI. The CDR3 loop spans 20 amino acids. CDR3: CASSALPGLAGGQDTGELFF. CDR3 DNA: TGCGCCAGCAGTGCTCTCCCGGGACTAGCGGGGGGGCAAGACACCGGGGAGCTGTTTTTT.

V is TRBV10-3 and J is TRBJ1-1, with D tentatively TRBD1 (5 bases). The V gene lost 6 bases and the J gene lost 8 bases, with 13 bases spanning the gap. Germline loops: CDR1 ENHRY, CDR2 SYGVKD. The CDR3 is made up of 12 amino acids. The CDR3 region is CAISRPGLEAFF. DNA of the CDR3: TGTGCCATCAGCCGGCCAGGGCTGGAAGCTTTCTTT.

The chain employs TRBV7-9 and TRBJ1-2, with no clear D. The V gene lost 5 bases and the J gene lost 4 bases, with 8 bases spanning the gap. Per germline, CDR1 SEHNR and CDR2 FQNEAQ (reference sequence). The CDR3 length is 12 residues. The chain's CDR3 is CASSLPGYGYTF. The CDR3 DNA is TGTGCCAGCAGCCTCCCGGGCTATGGCTACACCTTC.

V gene TRBV20-1 combines with J gene TRBJ1-5; D is possibly TRBD1 (5 bases). From germline, CDR1 is DFQATT and CDR2 SNEGSKA (reference sequence). V was cut by 4 bases and J by 13 bases, with 14 bases left in between. The length of the CDR3 is 11 residues. The CDR3 loop is CSAKTDRSQHF. The CDR3 coding sequence is TGCAGTGCTAAGACCGACAGATCTCAGCATTTT.

The gene calls are TRBV5-5 and TRBJ2-3; 8 bases are a match to TRBD1. The CDR3 has 16 residues. Per germline, CDR1 SGHKS and CDR2 YYEKEE (reference sequence). Trimming at V came to 1 base and at J to 4 bases, leaving 8 bases not matched to a gene. The CDR3 nucleotides read TGTGCCAGCAGCTTGCCCGGACAGGGATTTGCAGATACGCAGTATTTT. Protein sequence: CASSLPGQGFADTQYF.